This T cell receptor (beta chain) appears in the sequencing data of a study of identical twins listed by TCRdb under 2016. Some background on the complete study: The study deep-sequenced TCR alpha and beta repertoires from monozygotic twins, unrelated adults of various ages and cord blood to test whether fetal clonotypes persist. To rule out contamination, replicate twin experiments were performed at different times with different library preparation protocols. Study-level results and caveats: Excess twin sharing in beta out-of-frame sequences was weaker because fewer shared sequences lowered the signal-to-noise ratio. In monozygotic twins, recombination models systematically underestimated out-of-frame TCR alpha sharing, but the models matched the sharing seen between unrelated individuals. Because the same donors could not be followed over many years, the conclusions relied on cross-sectional statistical analysis. Zero-insertion analyses could be partly confounded by invariant T cells such as MAIT and iNKT, although diverse VJ usage argued against such confounding for most clonotypes. Fewer insertions were carried by abundant cord blood beta clonotypes, a similar but weaker trend appeared in young adult naive repertoires, and no such trend appeared in memory repertoires. Compared with coincidental sharing between unrelated individuals, an excess of low generation-probability sequences was observed among out-of-frame TCR alpha sequences shared between twins.

On this clonotype: This receptor's antigen is unknown. No per-base quality is available; no much larger clone lies one base away.

Library method: 5' RACE. TCRdb records Illumina HiSeq 2000 as the sequencer. A universal primer binding site was introduced by template switching, and a unique molecular identifier was present in the final cDNA, enabling accurate counting of TCR cDNA molecules. First-strand cDNA for TCR alpha and beta chains was synthesized from specific primers in the conserved constant-segment region. To control for contamination, every cDNA library was double barcoded, receiving both a SMART-Mk sample barcode and Illumina barcodes. Two successive PCR steps introduced TruSeq adapter sequences along with Illumina sample barcodes. Sequencing of the TCR alpha and beta cDNA libraries was done on the Illumina HiSeq platform using custom primers. The paper's data handling went like this. MiGEC processed the raw reads to extract unique molecular identifiers, while MiXCR was used to determine the CDR3 positions. For each individual, recombination models were inferred using an EM algorithm with the repgenHMM and IGoR tools. Shared clonotypes were analyzed with the tcR package in R, and sharing was normalized by the product of cloneset sizes. To study raw recombination free of thymic and clonal selection effects, out-of-frame nonproductive sequences were analyzed. The raw public reads went through TCRdb reprocessing: fastp at Q25, MiXCR clone calling, in-frame beta chains kept. Every CDR3 protein is listed once, alongside the most common genes and DNA of its rows. These V and J calls rely on TCRdb rather than the paper's analysis. The sample contains about 250,000 distinct CDR3 sequences, approximately 8.3% of them found a single time. Of the sample, 3% is held by the ten largest clones.

All donors were healthy Caucasians. Three pairs of female monozygotic twins, all aged roughly 18 to 29 years, were included in the twin cohort. Positive isolation kits from Invitrogen were used to isolate the CD4+ and CD8+ T cell populations. This same sample was also taken into another study, of yellow fever vaccine responses in identical twins. As the second publication notes: The T cell response to vaccination in identical twins was reported by the authors to appear partly convergent and partly personalized. Focusing on identical twins, the study followed the T cell clones that responded to the vaccine, and did so with precision.

The receptor comes from a woman between 18 and 30 years old in good health. The sample was CD8+ T cells sorted from blood.

For the CDR3, the sequence is CASSQGGRDSETQYF. The nucleotides are TGCGCCAGCAGCCAAGGAGGTCGGGATTCAGAGACCCAGTACTTC. The rearrangement combines TRBV4-1 with TRBJ2-5; TRBD2 is a weak D gene call, 5 bases matching. The V end loses 1 base and the J end loses 4 bases, and a stretch of 13 bases separates them. The CDR3 starts with the cysteine, ends with the phenylalanine, and has 15 residues. The CDR3 DNA has 45 bases and is translated from base 1. As encoded in the germline V gene, CDR1 is MGHRA while CDR2 is YSYEKL.